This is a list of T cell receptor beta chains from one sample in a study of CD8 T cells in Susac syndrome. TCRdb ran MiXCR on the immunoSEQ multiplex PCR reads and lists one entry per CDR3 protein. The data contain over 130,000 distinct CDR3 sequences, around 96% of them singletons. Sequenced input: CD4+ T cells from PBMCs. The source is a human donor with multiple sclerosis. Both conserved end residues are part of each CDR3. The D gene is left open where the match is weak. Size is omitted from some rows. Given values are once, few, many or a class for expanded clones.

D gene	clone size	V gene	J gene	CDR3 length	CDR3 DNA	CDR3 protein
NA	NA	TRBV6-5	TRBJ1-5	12	TGTGCCAGCAGGGGGAGAAATCAGCCCCAGCATTTT	CASRGRNQPQHF
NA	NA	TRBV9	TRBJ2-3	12	TGTGCCAGCAGCGGGTATGCAGATACGCAGTATTTT	CASSGYADTQYF
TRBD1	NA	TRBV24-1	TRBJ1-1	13	TGTGCCACCAGTGACCCCAAACAGGGGGCCTATGTCTTT	CATSDPKQGAYVF
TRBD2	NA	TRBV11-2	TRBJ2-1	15	TGTGCCAGCAGCCCCACTAGCGGGAGAAGGGATGAGCAGTTCTTC	CASSPTSGRRDEQFF
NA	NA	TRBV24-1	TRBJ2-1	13	TGTGCCACCAGTGCGGGGGCGCGGAATGAGCAGTTCTTC	CATSAGARNEQFF
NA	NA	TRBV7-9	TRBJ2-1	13	TGTGCCAGCAGCTTAATTCGGGGCAATGAGCAGTTCTTC	CASSLIRGNEQFF
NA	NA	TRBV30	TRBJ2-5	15	TGTGCCTGGACGCCGGGACTGAAGTACCAAGAGACCCAGTACTTC	CAWTPGLKYQETQYF
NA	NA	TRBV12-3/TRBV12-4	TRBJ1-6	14	TGTGCCAGCAGAGACGACAGGCCCAATTCACCCCTCCACTTT	CASRDDRPNSPLHF
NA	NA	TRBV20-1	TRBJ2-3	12	TGCAGTGCTAAATCTAGCACAGATACGCAGTATTTT	CSAKSSTDTQYF
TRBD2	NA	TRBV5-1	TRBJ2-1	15	TGCGCCAGCAGCTTCAGCGGGACGGACTACAATGAGCAGTTCTTC	CASSFSGTDYNEQFF
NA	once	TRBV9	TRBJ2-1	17	TGTGCCAGCAGCGCAGGATTGGGAACCCCAACCTACAATGAGCAGTTCTTC	CASSAGLGTPTYNEQFF
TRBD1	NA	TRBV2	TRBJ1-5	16	TGTGCCAGCAGCCCACGACAGGGAGTCAGCAATCAGCCCCAGCATTTT	CASSPRQGVSNQPQHF
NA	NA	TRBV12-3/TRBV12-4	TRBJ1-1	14	TGTGCCAGCAGTTCTCAGGGGCCATCAGGCGAAGCTTTCTTT	CASSSQGPSGEAFF
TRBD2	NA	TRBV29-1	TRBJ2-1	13	TGCAGCGTTGACATAGCGGGGCATAATGAGCAGTTCTTC	CSVDIAGHNEQFF
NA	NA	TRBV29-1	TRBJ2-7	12	TGCAGCGTTGAACGGGACGGCTACGAGCAGTACTTC	CSVERDGYEQYF
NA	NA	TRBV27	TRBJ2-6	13	TGTGCCAGCAGTTTTACTGGGGCCAACGTCCTGACTTTC	CASSFTGANVLTF
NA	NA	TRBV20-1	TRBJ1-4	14	TGCAGTGCTTCCGCGGGGGCCGGTAATGAAAAACTGTTTTTT	CSASAGAGNEKLFF
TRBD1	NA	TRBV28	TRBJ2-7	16	TGTGCCAGCAGTTCGCACACAGGGGGATCAGGGTACGAGCAGTACTTC	CASSSHTGGSGYEQYF
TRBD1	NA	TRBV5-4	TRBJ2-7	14	TGTGCCAGCAGCCGGGACAGGGACTCCTACGAGCAGTACTTC	CASSRDRDSYEQYF
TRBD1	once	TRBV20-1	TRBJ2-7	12	TGCAGTGCTGGTCAGACAGGGTACGAGCAGTACTTC	CSAGQTGYEQYF
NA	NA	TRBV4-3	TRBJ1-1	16	TGCGCCAGCAGCCAAGTTCCCCCCCAGGGAGCCACTGAAGCTTTCTTT	CASSQVPPQGATEAFF
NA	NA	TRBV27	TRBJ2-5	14	TGTGCCAGCACCTCAGGGGGGGTTGGGGAGACCCAGTACTTC	CASTSGGVGETQYF
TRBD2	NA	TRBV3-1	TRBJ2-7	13	TGTGCCAGCAGCAGGGGACTAGCGTACGAGCAGTACTTC	CASSRGLAYEQYF
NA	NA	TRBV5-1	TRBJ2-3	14	TGCGCCAGCAGCCCGGCGCTAGTGGGCGATACGCAGTATTTT	CASSPALVGDTQYF
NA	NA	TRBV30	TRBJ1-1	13	TGTGCCTGGAGAAAGCCAGGCCTCACTGAAGCTTTCTTT	CAWRKPGLTEAFF
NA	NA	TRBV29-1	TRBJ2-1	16	TGCAGCGTTGTTTCCCCTCTAGGGCTCTCCTACAATGAGCAGTTCTTC	CSVVSPLGLSYNEQFF
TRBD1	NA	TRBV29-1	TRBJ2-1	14	TGCAGCACCTTAGGACAGGGCGCCTACAATGAGCAGTTCTTC	CSTLGQGAYNEQFF
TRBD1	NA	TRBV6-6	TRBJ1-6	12	TGTGCCAGCAGTCCCCCGGACAGGGCGCTCCACTTT	CASSPPDRALHF
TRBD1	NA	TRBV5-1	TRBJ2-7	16	TGCGCCAGCAGCTTGCGTCCGGGACAGGGGGCGCGGGAGCAGTACTTC	CASSLRPGQGAREQYF
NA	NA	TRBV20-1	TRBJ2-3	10	TGCAGTGCTAGTGTGCCGCCGCAGTATTTT	CSASVPPQYF
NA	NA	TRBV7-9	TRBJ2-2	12	TGTGCCAGCAGCTTAGAGACCGGGGAGCTGTTTTTT	CASSLETGELFF
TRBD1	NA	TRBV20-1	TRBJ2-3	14	TGCAGTGCTTTCCGGACAGGGAGGAGAGATACGCAGTATTTT	CSAFRTGRRDTQYF
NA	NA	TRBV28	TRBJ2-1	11	TGTGCCAGCAGCCAGGACAATGAGCAGTTCTTC	CASSQDNEQFF
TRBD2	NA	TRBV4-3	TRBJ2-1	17	TGCGCCAGCAGCCAATACAGGACTAGCGGGGGGAGGACAGAGCAGTTCTTC	CASSQYRTSGGRTEQFF
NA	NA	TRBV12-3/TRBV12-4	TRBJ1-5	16	TGTGCCAGCAGTCCCCAAGGGACCCCTGGAGGGCAGCCCCAGCATTTT	CASSPQGTPGGQPQHF
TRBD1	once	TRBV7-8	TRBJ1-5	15	TGTGCCAGCAGCTTAGAGGGGGCGGGGGATCAGCCCCAGCATTTT	CASSLEGAGDQPQHF
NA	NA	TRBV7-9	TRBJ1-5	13	TGTGCCAGCAGCCCCGTTTCCGGGAAGGACCAGCATTTT	CASSPVSGKDQHF
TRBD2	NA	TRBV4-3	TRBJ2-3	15	TGCGCCAGCAGCCCCCGGACTAGGCCCACAGATACGCAGTATTTT	CASSPRTRPTDTQYF
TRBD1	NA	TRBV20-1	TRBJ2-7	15	TGCAGTGCTAGAGTTCGGACAGGGGGCTTCCACGAGCAGTACTTC	CSARVRTGGFHEQYF
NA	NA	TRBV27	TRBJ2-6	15	TGTGCCAGCAGTCCGTGGGGCTCTGGGGCCAACGTCCTGACTTTC	CASSPWGSGANVLTF
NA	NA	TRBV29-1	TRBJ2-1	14	TGCAGCGTTGCCTCGTTAGGGGGATCCAATGAGCAGTTCTTC	CSVASLGGSNEQFF
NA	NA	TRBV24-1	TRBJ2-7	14	TGTGCCACCAGTGATTTCGCTAGCGATTCGGAGCAGTACTTC	CATSDFASDSEQYF
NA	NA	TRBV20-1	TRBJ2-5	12	TGCAGCTGTCCGGGGGCGGGAGAGACCCAGTACTTC	CSCPGAGETQYF
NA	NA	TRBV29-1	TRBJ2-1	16	TGCAGCGTTGAGGGACCCCCCGCGGGGTATGACAATGAGCAGTTCTTC	CSVEGPPAGYDNEQFF
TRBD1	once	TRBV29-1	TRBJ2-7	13	TGCAGCGTTGTAACAGGGGTATCCTACGAGCAGTACTTC	CSVVTGVSYEQYF
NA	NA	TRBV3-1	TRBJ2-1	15	TGTGCCAGCAGCCAAGCCGGGGGTATGGGCAATGAGCAGTTCTTC	CASSQAGGMGNEQFF
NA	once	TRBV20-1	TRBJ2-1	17	TGCAGTGCTCCCGAGGGAGGTACCCCGAGCTCCTACAATGAGCAGTTCTTC	CSAPEGGTPSSYNEQFF
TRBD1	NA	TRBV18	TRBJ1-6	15	TGTGCCAGCTCACTTGGACAGGATGGGAATTCACCCCTCCACTTT	CASSLGQDGNSPLHF
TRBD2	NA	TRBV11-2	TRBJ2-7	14	TGTGCCAGCAGCTTATCCACGGGGGGGCACGAGCAGTACTTC	CASSLSTGGHEQYF